A single sample is the source of the 5 T cell receptor beta chains below, sequenced in a study of control samples from healthy donors and cancer patients. The table came from immunoSEQ multiplex PCR; TCRdb's copy has only in-frame clones and leaves some out. This sample has 100,000 to 150,000 clones, with around nine tenths found just once. Sequencing was performed on blood. The receptor set was obtained from a man between 50 and 59 years old in good health.

The J gene is TRBJ2-1, the V gene TRBV18; no reliable D call. With 3 bases removed from V and 0 bases from J, the gap between germline ends came to 9 bases. CDR3 length equals 15 residues. In germline, CDR1 is KGHSH, CDR2 LQKENI. The CDR3 here is CASSPQESSYNEQFF. CDR3 DNA sequence: TGTGCCAGCTCACCCCAGGAGAGCTCCTACAATGAGCAGTTCTTC. The variable domain in full, completed from reference TRBV18 and TRBJ2-1, reads NAGVMQNPRHLVRRRGQEARLRCSPMKGHSHVYWYRQLPEEGLKFMVYLQKENIIDESGMPKERFSAEFPKEGPSILRIQQVVRGDSAAYFCASSPQESSYNEQFFGPGTRLTVL.

The chain carries TRBV7-9 and TRBJ1-5, with D perhaps matching TRBD1 (6 bases). Between the trimmed V and J ends, which lost 5 bases and 8 bases, there was a span of 19 bases. Germline V lookup: CDR1 SEHNR, CDR2 FQNEAQ (reference sequence). The CDR3 loop spans 15 amino acids. The CDR3 bases are TGTGCCAGCAGCAATAGGAGGGGGGCTGGGGAGCCCCAGCATTTT. It translates to CASSNRRGAGEPQHF.

The chain has TRBV27 and TRBJ1-1; the D is unclear. The CDR3 totals 16 residues. Trimming took 2 bases from V and 4 from J, leaving 17 bases between them. Germline V gene lookup returns CDR1 MNHEY and CDR2 SMNVEV (reference sequence). Here the CDR3 reads CASSLLPGQTGTEAFF. The DNA for the CDR3 is TGTGCCAGCAGTTTACTCCCGGGCCAAACGGGCACTGAAGCTTTCTTT.

The chain links TRBV3-1 (or the pseudogene TRBV3-2) to TRBJ2-2, with 13 bases fitting TRBD2. J was trimmed by 0 bases and V by 4 bases; bases with no gene match: 8. CDR1 and CDR2 (germline): LGHDT, YNNKEL (reference sequence). The CDR3 has 19 residues. DNA of the CDR3: TGTGCCAGCAGCCTTGGACTAGCGGGGGATCTTTCGAACACCGGGGAGCTGTTTTTT. Its translation is CASSLGLAGDLSNTGELFF.

V and J are TRBV4-1 and TRBJ1-1, with 8 bases lining up with TRBD1. V lost 1 base to trimming and J lost 3 bases; unmatched junction nucleotides: 4. CDR1 and CDR2 from the germline V gene are MGHRA and YSYEKL. The CDR3 extends over 15 amino acids. The CDR3 DNA sequence: TGCGCCAGCAGCCAAGGAGGACAGGGATACACTGAAGCTTTCTTT. Translated, it gives CASSQGGQGYTEAFF.